Below, 16 T cell receptor beta chains from the same sample are listed, as sequenced in a study of blood T cells in healthy people across ages. For the second PCR, which ran for 7 to 11 cycles, a sample-barcoded 5' primer and a J-beta primer mix were used. In TCRdb, the 5' RACE reads were re-called with MiXCR into one record per CDR3 protein. The sample records roughly 800,000 distinct CDR3 sequences, about 62% being singletons. The sample was blood. These receptors all stem from a man younger than 40 in good health.

The CDR3 DNA is TGTGCCAGCAGCTTACTAGGGACACCGGACGAGCCCCAGCATTTT. It yields the protein CASSLLGTPDEPQHF. V and J are TRBV7-2 and TRBJ1-5, with TRBD1 as a possible D gene (6 bases). This CDR3 contains 15 residues. CDR1 and CDR2 from the germline V gene are SGHTA and FQGNSA. V was shortened by 2 bases and J by 8 bases, with 16 bases between the two germline ends.

The J gene is TRBJ1-6, the V gene TRBV20-1; weak D call: TRBD1 (5 bases). The germline V and J ends were trimmed by 4 bases and 8 bases, with 12 bases remaining between them. This CDR3 is built from 13 residues. Germline V gene sequence: CDR1 DFQATT, CDR2 SNEGSKA (reference sequence). The chain's CDR3 is CSAIAEQDSPLHF. CDR3 DNA sequence: TGCAGTGCTATCGCTGAACAGGATTCACCCCTCCACTTT.

The chain is built from TRBV27 and TRBJ2-4; 14 positions match TRBD2. The CDR3 has 14 amino acids. Trimming took 6 bases from V and 13 from J; bases not matched to a gene: 8. Germline CDR1 reads MNHEY; CDR2 reads SMNVEV (reference sequence). The chain's CDR3 is CASRAGLAGGEQYF. Written as DNA, the CDR3 is TGTGCCAGCAGAGCCGGACTAGCGGGAGGTGAGCAGTACTTC.

This clonotype was counted a few times. The rearrangement uses TRBV6-5 and TRBJ2-1, with D unclear. This CDR3 is 8 amino acids long. V lost 11 bases and J lost 15, with 11 bases in between. CDR1 and CDR2 (germline): MNHEY, SVGAGI. CDR3 bases: TGTGCCTCTAAGCCGCGGTTCTTC. It yields the protein CASKPRFF.

This chain links TRBV20-1 with TRBJ2-7; 11 positions match TRBD2. The CDR3 is 14 residues long. Germline V gene data show CDR1 as DFQATT and CDR2 as SNEGSKA (reference sequence). V lost 5 bases and J lost 3; bases outside the gene matches: 6. CDR3 sequence (DNA): TGCAGTGCTGAAGGGACTAGCGGCTACTACGAGCAGTACTTC. The encoded protein is CSAEGTSGYYEQYF.

This sequence joins TRBV19 and TRBJ2-1; tentative D call: TRBD2 (6 bases). Between the trimmed V and J ends, which lost 3 bases and 7 bases, there was a span of 13 bases. Germline CDR1 and CDR2: LNHDA and SQIVND (reference sequence). CDR3 length equals 14 residues. The CDR3 DNA is TGTGCCAGTAGTATGGGTGTTCTAGCGAATGAGCAGTTCTTC. Translation: CASSMGVLANEQFF. Combining the CDR3 with reference TRBV19 and TRBJ2-1 gives the whole variable domain DGGITQSPKYLFRKEGQNVTLSCEQNLNHDAMYWYRQDPGQGLRLIYYSQIVNDFQKGDIAEGYSVSREKKESFPLTVTSAQKNPTAFYLCASSMGVLANEQFFGPGTRLTVL.

The J gene is TRBJ1-1, the V gene TRBV7-2, with D possibly being TRBD1 (6 bases). V was clipped by 5 bases and J by 6 bases, with 16 bases between them. The CDR3 runs to 14 residues. Germline V gene data show CDR1 as SGHTA and CDR2 as FQGNSA. The CDR3 loop reads CASSQKGGFPEAFF. The CDR3 DNA is TGTGCCAGCAGCCAGAAGGGGGGTTTCCCTGAAGCTTTCTTT.

The V gene is TRBV7-9, the J gene TRBJ2-5; TRBD1 agrees at 9 bases. The J call is in doubt because the DNA end fits TRBJ2-7 better. The germline CDR1 and CDR2 sequences are SEHNR and FQNEAQ (reference sequence). The CDR3 contains 15 residues. The CDR3 DNA reads TGTGCCAGCAGCTCCACCGGGACAGGGATGGTCGAGCAGTACTTC. It translates to CASSSTGTGMVEQYF.

The V and J genes are TRBV25-1 and TRBJ2-5; tentative D call: TRBD2 (6 bases). V shed 5 bases and J shed 2 bases, with 15 bases lying between them. CDR3 length equals 15 residues. The germline V gene encodes CDR1 MGHDK and CDR2 SYGVNS. The CDR3 region has the DNA TGTGCCAGCAGTAGATACCGGGACTTACAAGAGACCCAGTACTTC. Protein: CASSRYRDLQETQYF.

This chain connects TRBV5-6 to TRBJ2-5; D might be TRBD1 or TRBD2, each matching 5 bases. V was cut by 2 bases and J by 1 base, with 9 bases left in between. Germline V gives CDR1 SGHDT, CDR2 YYEEEE. The CDR3 length is 14 residues. The CDR3 loop is CASSFPGTQETQYF. The CDR3 coding sequence is TGTGCCAGCAGCTTCCCGGGGACCCAAGAGACCCAGTACTTC.

This clonotype appeared a few times. The rearrangement joins TRBV4-2 to TRBJ2-1; D unclear. Per germline, CDR1 LGHNA and CDR2 YNFKEQ. The V end lost 6 bases, the J end lost 0 bases, and 6 bases lay between the germline ends. The CDR3 loop spans 13 amino acids. The CDR3 nucleotides are TGTGCCAGCAGGGTGGGCTCCTACAATGAGCAGTTCTTC. Amino acid sequence: CASRVGSYNEQFF.

The chain joins TRBV9 to TRBJ2-4; 7 bases are a match to TRBD1. Germline V CDR1 and CDR2: SGDLS, YYNGEE. V gave up 0 bases and J gave up 7 bases; unmatched junction bases: 1. The CDR3 extends over 13 amino acids. The CDR3 sequence: CASSVVGGNIQYF. DNA for the CDR3: TGTGCCAGCAGCGTAGTAGGGGGCAACATTCAGTACTTC. The complete variable domain, with remaining parts taken from reference TRBV9 and TRBJ2-4, reads DSGVTQTPKHLITATGQRVTLRCSPRSGDLSVYWYQQSLDQGLQFLIQYYNGEERAKGNILERFSAQQFPDLHSELNLSSLELGDSALYFCASSVVGGNIQYFGAGTRLSVL.

J is TRBJ2-1 and V is TRBV20-1; TRBD1 or TRBD2 may be the D gene (5 bases each). The CDR3 extends over 16 amino acids. Germline V lookup: CDR1 DFQATT, CDR2 SNEGSKA (reference sequence). Trimming pared 6 bases from V and 4 bases from J, leaving 22 bases between. As DNA, the CDR3 is TGCAGTGCCACTCGAGGGCCGGGACCCAATTACAATGAGCAGTTCTTC. Protein product: CSATRGPGPNYNEQFF.

This chain joins TRBV6-5 and TRBJ2-3; TRBD2 matches at 7 bases. The germline CDR1 and CDR2 sequences are MNHEY and SVGAGI. The CDR3 length is 15 residues. After removal of 8 bases from V and 2 bases from J, the junction contained 10 bases not matched to a gene. In nucleotides, the CDR3 is TGTGCCAGCTTCGAGCGGGGACTCCTCACAGATACGCAGTATTTT. Protein product: CASFERGLLTDTQYF.

The chain uses TRBV6-2 or TRBV6-3 and TRBJ2-2, with a weak D call TRBD1 (6 bases). The germline gives CDR1 MNHEY, CDR2 SVGEGT. The CDR3 contains 15 residues. The V end was cut by 4 bases, the J end by 1 base, with 10 bases between. The CDR3 DNA is TGTGCCAGCAGTTCCACGACAGGGAACACCGGGGAGCTGTTTTTT. Amino acid sequence: CASSSTTGNTGELFF.

The chain is built from TRBV10-3 and TRBJ2-1; 7 bases fit TRBD2. Germline V gene data show CDR1 as ENHRY and CDR2 as SYGVKD. CDR3 length: 12 amino acids. V dropped 5 bases and J dropped 6; count of bases not matched to a gene: 1. CDR3 nucleotides: TGTGCCATCAGTCCTAGCGGCAATGAGCAGTTCTTC. Its protein is CAISPSGNEQFF.